This T cell receptor (beta chain) was retrieved from a study of tumor and adjacent non-tumor tissue in lung cancer. Looked up from germline, CDR1 is DFQATT and CDR2 is SNEGSKA (reference sequence). After removal of 7 bases from V and 8 bases from J, the junction contained 9 bases not matched to a gene. CDR3 size: 13 residues. The template was RNA from unsorted bulk tissue. This non-tumor lung sample came from over 3 cm beyond the tumor edge. A modified ARM-PCR protocol with three rounds of nested PCR amplified TCRbeta. TCRdb reanalysed the multiplex PCR reads using MiXCR and keeps one entry per CDR3 protein. The sample carries 80,000 or so distinct CDR3 sequences, approximately 81% recorded once.

The sequence was collected from a man aged 55-75 years with non-small cell lung cancer. Material: distant non-tumor lung tissue. J is TRBJ2-3 and V is TRBV20-1, with TRBD2 identical over 10 bases. In DNA form, the CDR3 reads TGCAGTGTTATGCTAGCGGGAGTAATTACGCAGTATTTT. Translated: CSVMLAGVITQYF.